These 20 T cell receptor beta chains share one sample of origin, sequenced in a study of CD8 T cells in Susac syndrome. RNA, at about 0.45 to 1 ug, was reverse transcribed with random hexamers. MiXCR was run by TCRdb on the immunoSEQ multiplex PCR reads, yielding one entry per CDR3 protein. Among 130,000 or so distinct CDR3 sequences, around 85% were seen once, and the ten largest hold around 0.51%. The specimen was CD8+ T cells from PBMCs. These receptors all stem from a human donor with multiple sclerosis.

The V call is TRBV19, the J call TRBJ1-2; D gene uncertain. V was shortened by 8 bases and J by 6 bases, with 25 bases between the two germline ends. Germline assignment: CDR1 LNHDA and CDR2 SQIVND (reference sequence). The CDR3 runs to 16 residues. The CDR3 bases are TGTGCCAGTGGGGTAGGAGGCCGATCGGCTCTAAATGGCTACACCTTC. Translation gives CASGVGGRSALNGYTF.

The chain joins TRBV5-1 to TRBJ2-3; 7 bases match TRBD1. V was pared by 4 bases and J by 4 bases, with 9 bases of the junction left unmatched. Germline assignment: CDR1 SGHRS and CDR2 YFSETQ. CDR3 length: 15 amino acids. Written as DNA, the CDR3 is TGCGCCAGCAGCCCTCGACAGGGCGGACCAGATACGCAGTATTTT. Its protein product is CASSPRQGGPDTQYF.

The V and J genes are TRBV27 and TRBJ2-2; maybe TRBD2 (6 bases). Trimming left V 0 bases short and J 5 bases short, with 7 bases between. Germline CDR1 reads MNHEY; CDR2 reads SMNVEV (reference sequence). This CDR3 has 14 residues. In DNA form, the CDR3 reads TGTGCCAGCAGTTTATCGGGGGGAACCGGGGAGCTGTTTTTT. This translates into CASSLSGGTGELFF.

This chain joins TRBV6-5 and TRBJ1-1; D unclear. CDR1 and CDR2 (germline): MNHEY, SVGAGI. This CDR3 contains 15 residues. The V gene lost 6 bases and the J gene lost 8 bases, with 22 bases spanning the gap. The CDR3 DNA sequence: TGTGCCAGCAGCTCGTGGGAAAAGCCCCTTCAAGAAGCTTTCTTT. Translating it yields CASSSWEKPLQEAFF.

CDR3 amino acids: CASSLSAGTGSYEQYF. CDR3 nucleotides: TGTGCCAGCAGTTTATCCGCAGGGACTGGGTCCTACGAGCAGTACTTC. J is TRBJ2-7 and V is TRBV27; a weak D match, TRBD2 (6 bases). From germline, CDR1 is MNHEY and CDR2 SMNVEV (reference sequence). V lost 0 bases, J lost 1 base, and 13 bases lay in between. The CDR3 extends over 16 amino acids.

The CDR3 region is CATSDSRGSNQPQHF. CDR3 sequence (DNA): TGTGCCACCAGTGATTCAAGAGGCAGCAATCAGCCCCAGCATTTT. This chain uses TRBV24-1 with TRBJ1-5; unclear D gene. The CDR3 extends over 15 amino acids. V was clipped by 2 bases and J by 1 base, with 8 bases between them. Germline CDR1 KGHDR, CDR2 SFDVKD.

This rearrangement joins TRBV4-1 to TRBJ2-2, with D maybe TRBD2 (7 bases). Germline V gene data show CDR1 as MGHRA and CDR2 as YSYEKL. The CDR3 is made up of 16 amino acids. The V end was cut by 1 base, the J end by 8 bases, with 17 bases between. DNA of the CDR3: TGCGCCAGCAGCCAAGCAGGGGAGGGACTGATTGGGGAGCTGTTTTTT. It specifies CASSQAGEGLIGELFF.

The chain links TRBV20-1 to TRBJ1-3, with D possibly TRBD1 on 5 matching bases. Germline V gene lookup returns CDR1 DFQATT and CDR2 SNEGSKA (reference sequence). Trimming took 5 bases from V and 4 from J, leaving 18 bases between them. The CDR3 contains 15 residues. The CDR3 DNA sequence: TGCAGTGCTCTAGGGGACCGAAGAACCGGAAACACCATATATTTT. This encodes CSALGDRRTGNTIYF.

For the CDR3, the DNA is TGTGCCAGTTTAGGGACAGGACAACTAGTTGAAGCTTTCTTT. Residues: CASLGTGQLVEAFF. V and J are TRBV19 and TRBJ1-1, with 8 bases that match TRBD1. CDR1 and CDR2 from the germline V gene are LNHDA and SQIVND (reference sequence). There are 14 residues in the CDR3. V lost 8 bases, J lost 7 bases, and 12 bases stayed unmatched.

The chain is built from TRBV18 and TRBJ2-2; possible D gene TRBD1, 6 bases. The length of the CDR3 is 16 residues. Germline CDR1 reads KGHSH; CDR2 reads LQKENI. V was cut by 2 bases and J by 2 bases, with 12 bases left in between. In DNA, the CDR3 is TGTGCCAGCTCACCAGTGGCAGGGGAAAACACCGGGGAGCTGTTTTTT. Translating it yields CASSPVAGENTGELFF.

The J gene is TRBJ2-1, the V gene TRBV29-1; 8 nucleotides align to TRBD2. Germline values: CDR1 SQVTM, CDR2 ANQGSEA. Trimming cost V 4 bases and J 0 bases; bases outside gene matches: 11. The CDR3 is 17 amino acids. The CDR3 spells CSVVPSGRPNSYNEQFF. Here the CDR3 DNA reads TGCAGCGTTGTCCCCAGCGGGAGACCCAACTCCTACAATGAGCAGTTCTTC.

This chain joins TRBV29-1 and TRBJ2-2, with D perhaps matching TRBD1 (5 bases). V was shortened by 6 bases and J by 4 bases, with 15 bases between the two germline ends. From germline, CDR1 is SQVTM and CDR2 ANQGSEA. The CDR3 has 14 amino acids. CDR3 region: CSVPQEPFTGELFF. The CDR3 coding sequence is TGCAGCGTCCCACAGGAACCTTTCACCGGGGAGCTGTTTTTT.

The chain has TRBV7-2 and TRBJ2-6; TRBD1 or TRBD2 may be the D gene (5 bases each). The germline gives CDR1 SGHTA, CDR2 FQGNSA. This CDR3 is built from 19 residues. V was pared by 1 base and J by 0 bases, with 16 bases between. CDR3 region: CASSLDGGRIFSGANVLTF. CDR3 bases: TGTGCCAGCAGCTTAGATGGGGGAAGGATCTTCTCTGGGGCCAACGTCCTGACTTTC.

This chain uses TRBV30 with TRBJ2-1, with 7 bases identical to TRBD2. CDR1 and CDR2 (germline): GTSNPN, SVGIG (reference sequence). V lost 1 base to trimming and J lost 8 bases; unmatched junction nucleotides: 5. The CDR3 loop spans 13 amino acids. CDR3 nucleotide sequence: TGTGCCTGGAGTGATGGGAGGGCGGATGAGCAGTTCTTC. Residues: CAWSDGRADEQFF.

J is TRBJ2-5 and V is TRBV28; a weak D match, TRBD1 (5 bases). The CDR3 is 13 residues long. Germline V lookup: CDR1 MDHEN, CDR2 SYDVKM. With 10 bases removed from V and 1 base from J, the gap between germline ends came to 13 bases. As DNA, the CDR3 is TGTGCCACCGTAGACAGATTCCAAGAGACCCAGTACTTC. Translation gives CATVDRFQETQYF.

J is TRBJ2-3 and V is TRBV27; the D is unclear. The CDR3 is made up of 14 amino acids. The germline V gene encodes CDR1 MNHEY and CDR2 SMNVEV (reference sequence). Trimming cost V 0 bases and J 0 bases, with 4 bases left between them. The CDR3 loop is CASSLSYSTDTQYF. The CDR3 nucleotides read TGTGCCAGCAGTTTATCCTATAGCACAGATACGCAGTATTTT.

The chain links TRBV11-2 to TRBJ1-1; possible D gene TRBD1, 5 bases. Trimming shortened V by 0 bases and J by 9 bases, and 11 bases separated the two germline ends. The CDR3 extends over 13 amino acids. Germline V gene lookup returns CDR1 SGHAT and CDR2 FQNNGV. In DNA, the CDR3 is TGTGCCAGCAGCTTAGACATAGGGGCCCAAGCTTTCTTT. Amino acid sequence: CASSLDIGAQAFF. The full variable domain, its missing parts supplied by reference TRBV11-2 and TRBJ1-1, is EAGVAQSPRYKIIEKRQSVAFWCNPISGHATLYWYQQILGQGPKLLIQFQNNGVVDDSQLPKDRFSAERLKGVDSTLKIQPAKLEDSAVYLCASSLDIGAQAFFGQGTRLTVV.

V is TRBV3-1 and J is TRBJ2-7; TRBD1 aligns across 9 bases. The V and J ends lost 3 bases and 5 bases, in that order; junction bases with no gene match: 14. Germline CDR1 is LGHDT and CDR2 is YNNKEL (reference sequence). The CDR3 sequence is 17 residues long. CDR3 DNA: TGTGCCAGCAGCCAGAATAACTTGGGACAGGGCCTTCACGAGCAGTACGTC. It yields the protein CASSQNNLGQGLHEQYV.

The rearrangement uses TRBV3-1 and TRBJ2-1; 11 nucleotides agree with TRBD1. This CDR3 comprises 17 residues. Germline V gives CDR1 LGHDT, CDR2 YNNKEL (reference sequence). V trimming: 5 bases; J trimming: 6 bases; junction bases outside the gene matches: 12. Written as DNA, the CDR3 is TGTGCCAGCAGCTATCGGCCGGCGGGACAGGGGGGCAATGAGCAGTTCTTC. It translates to CASSYRPAGQGGNEQFF.

This clonotype has just a few counts. The rearrangement joins TRBV4-1 to TRBJ2-7; D is ambiguous. The CDR3 has 14 amino acids. Germline CDR1 MGHRA, CDR2 YSYEKL. Trimming removed 3 bases from V and 0 bases from J, with 9 bases in between. The chain's CDR3 is CASSHWKASYEQYF. The DNA of the CDR3 is TGCGCCAGCAGCCATTGGAAGGCCTCCTACGAGCAGTACTTC.